Listed here are 22 T cell receptor beta chains from one sample, sequenced in a study of Ad26.COV2.S vaccination and SARS-CoV-2 variants. The data were produced by immunoSEQ multiplex PCR, yet TCRdb's version contains in-frame clones alone and is incomplete. Here the sample spans about 460,000 clones, 89% being singletons. Treatment of the sample: roughly 19 received Ad26.COV2.S at low or high dose, single or two shots; 5 received placebo; per-sample allocation not given. Samples were taken on day 63 after the first vaccine or placebo injection. Sample: peripheral blood, taken in a trial of Ad26.COV2.S vaccine versus placebo. Receptor source: a person aged 18-60 years who received the Ad26.COV2.S COVID-19 vaccine or a placebo.

The chain has TRBV29-1 and TRBJ2-7; 9 bases align to TRBD1. After removal of 8 bases from V and 6 bases from J, the junction contained 8 bases not matched to a gene. The CDR3 is 12 amino acids. From germline, CDR1 is SQVTM and CDR2 ANQGSEA. The CDR3 reads CSTGQGIGEQYF. CDR3 nucleotides: TGCAGCACCGGACAGGGGATCGGCGAGCAGTACTTC.

This chain uses TRBV6-6 with TRBJ2-3, with D unresolved. V was cut by 0 bases and J by 5 bases, with 12 bases left in between. The V gene's germline CDR1 is MNHNY and CDR2 SVGAGI (reference sequence). The CDR3 runs to 15 residues. The chain's CDR3 is CASSYSMHIGDTQYF. For the CDR3, the DNA is TGTGCCAGCAGTTACTCGATGCACATCGGAGATACGCAGTATTTT.

This clone was seen a handful of times. This chain uses TRBV6-5 with TRBJ1-2; D unclear. The CDR3 has 14 amino acids. Germline V CDR1 and CDR2: MNHEY, SVGAGI. Trimming took 5 bases from V and 7 from J, leaving 17 bases between them. The CDR3 bases are TGTGCCAGCAGTCCGGGAGGCTTCCCCCCTGGCTACACCTTC. It translates to CASSPGGFPPGYTF.

The rearrangement uses TRBV2 and TRBJ1-2; D gene unclear. The V gene lost 0 bases and the J gene lost 8 bases, with 13 bases spanning the gap. Germline CDR1 reads SNHLY; CDR2 reads FYNNEI. The CDR3 runs 14 residues. As DNA, the CDR3 is TGTGCCAGCAGTGAAGCGCCCCGGGCGGGCGGCTACACCTTC. Translated: CASSEAPRAGGYTF.

As to this clone: The sample has other DNA sequences that encode this CDR3 too. This rearrangement joins TRBV6-5 to TRBJ2-7; 9 bases fit TRBD1. The CDR3 has 14 amino acids. J lost 4 bases, V lost 6 bases, and 7 bases had no gene match. Germline V lookup: CDR1 MNHEY, CDR2 SVGAGI. The CDR3 sequence is CASSYGQGWYEQYF. The CDR3 DNA reads as TGTGCCAGCAGCTACGGACAGGGGTGGTACGAGCAGTACTTC.

CDR3: CASSSESFDRAGSGNTIYF. DNA of the CDR3: TGTGCCAGCAGCTCGGAAAGTTTCGACAGGGCCGGCTCTGGAAACACCATATATTTT. The chain recombines TRBV13 with TRBJ1-3, with TRBD1 identical over 7 bases. The germline CDR1 and CDR2 sequences are PRHDT and FYEKMQ (reference sequence). There are 19 residues in the CDR3. The V segment lost 4 bases and the J segment 0 bases; nucleotides outside the gene matches: 15.

The V call is TRBV6-5, the J call TRBJ2-3; the D call may be TRBD1 or TRBD2 (5 bases each). CDR3 size: 16 residues. Trimming took off 0 bases at V and 5 bases at J, with 15 bases between the two ends. In germline, CDR1 is MNHEY, CDR2 SVGAGI. The DNA for the CDR3 is TGTGCCAGCAGTTACTCGCCGGGACCGCCCAGAGATACGCAGTATTTT. Its protein is CASSYSPGPPRDTQYF.

The V and J genes are TRBV14 and TRBJ1-4; weak D call: TRBD1 (6 bases). V shed 1 base and J shed 4 bases, with 10 bases lying between them. The germline V gene has CDR1 SGHDN and CDR2 FVKESK. CDR3 length: 15 residues. This chain's CDR3 is CASSQGGTNNEKLFF. CDR3 sequence (DNA): TGTGCCAGCAGCCAAGGAGGGACAAATAATGAAAAACTGTTTTTT.

This chain uses TRBV7-9 with TRBJ2-1, with 8 bases that match TRBD2. Germline V gives CDR1 SEHNR, CDR2 FQNEAQ (reference sequence). J lost 10 bases, V lost 2 bases, and 7 bases had no gene match. The CDR3 loop spans 14 amino acids. The CDR3 DNA follows: TGTGCCAGCAGCTTACGGCGGGAGGCGGGGGAGCAGTTCTTC. This codes for CASSLRREAGEQFF. Full variable domain (missing parts from reference TRBV7-9 and TRBJ2-1): DTGVSQNPRHKITKRGQNVTFRCDPISEHNRLYWYRQTLGQGPEFLTYFQNEAQLEKSRLLSDRFSAERPKGSFSTLEIQRTEQGDSAMYLCASSLRREAGEQFFGPGTRLTVL.

The gene calls are TRBV19 and TRBJ2-5; maybe TRBD2 (7 bases). Germline loops: CDR1 LNHDA, CDR2 SQIVND (reference sequence). The V end was cut by 6 bases, the J end by 5 bases, with 13 bases between. The CDR3 runs to 13 residues. The CDR3 loop is CASRSGGRETQYF. In DNA form, the CDR3 reads TGTGCCAGTAGGTCGGGGGGCAGGGAGACCCAGTACTTC.

The V gene is TRBV27, the J gene TRBJ2-6, with no clear D. The germline gives CDR1 MNHEY, CDR2 SMNVEV (reference sequence). CDR3 size: 16 residues. The V gene lost 1 base and the J gene lost 0 bases, with 7 bases spanning the gap. The CDR3 is CASSLFGSSGANVLTF. CDR3 nucleotides: TGTGCCAGCAGTTTATTTGGCAGCTCTGGGGCCAACGTCCTGACTTTC.

The gene calls are TRBV2 and TRBJ2-5; 12 bases are shared with TRBD1. Germline CDR1 and CDR2: SNHLY and FYNNEI. CDR3 length equals 14 residues. J was trimmed by 5 bases and V by 6 bases; bases with no gene match: 4. This CDR3 is CASSGTGGGETQYF. The CDR3 nucleotides read TGTGCCAGCAGCGGGACAGGGGGCGGGGAGACCCAGTACTTC.

The chain is built from TRBV7-3 and TRBJ2-1, with a tentative D call TRBD2 (6 bases). The CDR3 runs 15 residues. CDR1 SGHTA and CDR2 FQGTGA come from the germline V gene. V was pared by 4 bases and J by 0 bases, with 10 bases between. CDR3 loop: CASSSSGDSYNEQFF. The CDR3 region has the DNA TGTGCCAGCAGCTCCTCGGGAGACTCCTACAATGAGCAGTTCTTC.

This chain connects TRBV6-5 to TRBJ2-7, with a possible D match to TRBD1 (5 bases). V lost 6 bases to trimming and J lost 0 bases, with 12 bases between them. This CDR3 spans 14 amino acids. The germline V gene encodes CDR1 MNHEY and CDR2 SVGAGI. CDR3 protein: CASRLNQGSYEQYF. DNA of the CDR3: TGTGCCAGCAGACTGAATCAGGGCTCCTACGAGCAGTACTTC.

The rearrangement joins TRBV7-6 to TRBJ1-3; no firm D call. V lost 0 bases, J lost 0 bases, and 9 bases lay in between. This CDR3 comprises 16 residues. Per the germline V gene, CDR1 is SGHVS and CDR2 is FNYEAQ. For the CDR3, the DNA is TGTGCCAGCAGCTTAGCAGGGTTGGGCTCTGGAAACACCATATATTTT. Amino acids: CASSLAGLGSGNTIYF.

Only one count was recorded for this clone. J is TRBJ2-1 and V is TRBV14, with D perhaps matching TRBD2 (5 bases). Germline values: CDR1 SGHDN, CDR2 FVKESK. The ends were cut back, 5 bases at V and 0 bases at J, with 11 bases in the middle. The CDR3 has 15 residues. The CDR3 here is CASSSGLGSYNEQFF. For the CDR3, the DNA is TGTGCCAGCAGCTCAGGACTGGGCTCCTACAATGAGCAGTTCTTC. Full variable domain (missing parts from reference TRBV14 and TRBJ2-1): EAGVTQFPSHSVIEKGQTVTLRCDPISGHDNLYWYRRVMGKEIKFLLHFVKESKQDESGMPNNRFLAERTGGTYSTLKVQPAELEDSGVYFCASSSGLGSYNEQFFGPGTRLTVL.

This rearrangement joins TRBV6-1 to TRBJ1-2, with unresolved D. This CDR3 is 13 amino acids long. Germline lookup yields CDR1 MNHNS and CDR2 SASEGT. V was shortened by 2 bases and J by 5 bases, with 9 bases between the two germline ends. CDR3 sequence reads: CASSERFVYGYTF. CDR3 in DNA: TGTGCCAGCAGTGAAAGGTTCGTGTATGGCTACACCTTC.

The chain is built from TRBV28 and TRBJ2-1, with D uncertain. In germline, CDR1 is MDHEN, CDR2 SYDVKM. This CDR3 has 13 residues. Trimming took 7 bases from V and 2 from J, leaving 9 bases between them. The CDR3 loop reads CASTPRAYNEQFF. As DNA, the CDR3 is TGTGCCAGCACCCCCCGGGCCTACAATGAGCAGTTCTTC. The entire variable domain, with the rest obtained from reference TRBV28 and TRBJ2-1, is as follows: DVKVTQSSRYLVKRTGEKVFLECVQDMDHENMFWYRQDPGLGLRLIYFSYDVKMKEKGDIPEGYSVSREKKERFSLILESASTNQTSMYLCASTPRAYNEQFFGPGTRLTVL.

The chain links TRBV4-3 to TRBJ1-1, with D tentatively TRBD1 (5 bases). Germline loops: CDR1 LGHNA, CDR2 YSLEER. V was trimmed by 0 bases and J by 7 bases, leaving 12 bases between them. The CDR3 is made up of 14 amino acids. The CDR3 DNA sequence: TGCGCCAGCAGCCAAGATCAGGGATATGGTGAAGCTTTCTTT. This gives the protein CASSQDQGYGEAFF.

This chain uses TRBV29-1 with TRBJ1-1; TRBD1 agrees at 9 bases. Looked up from germline, CDR1 is SQVTM and CDR2 is ANQGSEA. The junction had 6 bases not matched to a gene; V was cut back by 2 bases and J by 5 bases. This CDR3 is built from 14 residues. CDR3 in amino acids: CSVETGGLRTEAFF. For the CDR3, the DNA is TGCAGCGTTGAAACAGGGGGCTTGAGGACTGAAGCTTTCTTT.

The chain links TRBV4-2 to TRBJ1-6, with 9 bases aligning to TRBD1. This CDR3 is built from 20 residues. Germline values: CDR1 LGHNA, CDR2 YNFKEQ. Trimming removed 3 bases from V and 0 bases from J; junction bases left unmatched: 12. CDR3 in DNA: TGTGCCAGCAGCCACCTCGGACAGGGGTTCCAGAGCTCCTATAATTCACCCCTCCACTTT. This gives the protein CASSHLGQGFQSSYNSPLHF.

V is TRBV5-5 and J is TRBJ2-6; D not certain. V dropped 4 bases and J dropped 0 bases, with 8 bases sitting between them. Germline assignment: CDR1 SGHKS and CDR2 YYEKEE (reference sequence). The CDR3 length is 15 residues. The CDR3 loop is CASSPQGSGANVLTF. In nucleotides, the CDR3 is TGTGCCAGCAGCCCCCAAGGCTCTGGGGCCAACGTCCTGACTTTC.